This is a list of T cell receptor beta chains from one sample in a study of cytomegalovirus exposure and HLA in healthy donors. Generated by immunoSEQ multiplex PCR, the TCRdb table keeps only in-frame clones and is missing some. The data contain 130,000 to 150,000 clones, about 78% of them seen just once; the ten biggest clones take up approximately 7%. Source material: PBMCs. The receptors stem from a man aged 35 to 55 in good health and CMV-seropositive. The CDR3 runs from the conserved cysteine through the conserved F or W. The order of the fields is clone size, V gene, CDR3 protein. The size entry is marked missing in some rows and otherwise reads once, few, many or a size class.

NA TRBV29-1 CSVVFGQGPSEQYF
NA TRBV6-1 CASRGGQGTLAEAFF
NA TRBV5-1 CASSLIRGKTGELFF
NA TRBV7-9 CASSLAGAVQPQHF
NA TRBV5-1 CASSLALGATNEKLFF
NA TRBV4-2 CASSPGAGTNEKLFF
NA TRBV28 CASTIGLAGGNEQFF
NA TRBV2 CASSELQGNEQFF
NA TRBV13 CASSHGFGGYEQYF
NA TRBV7-9 CASSSPKRWGTYNEQFF
NA TRBV7-9 CASSSESSGRIGELFF
NA TRBV28 CASGGGIYGYTF
NA TRBV18 CASSPPGQGSYEQYF
NA TRBV6-5 CASRSRPGLSGEQYF
few TRBV25-1 CASSPADRGYMNTEAFF
NA TRBV27 CASSFKLSTDTQYF
NA TRBV6-5 CASRTSGKETQYF
NA TRBV5-6 CASSPGLTGLYNSPLHF
NA TRBV18 CASSPNRENQPQHF
few TRBV2 CASSGGRGETQYF
once TRBV2 CASALAGGPYGETQYF
NA TRBV7-9 CASSHQNNEQFF
NA TRBV4-1 CASSYEPLAGTYTGELFF
NA TRBV10-2 CATRPEGSVNQPQHF
NA TRBV4-3 CASSQDWLEAATDTQYF
NA TRBV10-3 CAISEDDTGIEKLFF
NA TRBV14 CASSQSHRETTSYEQYF
NA TRBV19 CATSSGLAGLTDTQYF
NA TRBV15 CARTGPSGANVLTF
NA TRBV5-1 CASSPKSSGQETQYF
once TRBV11-2 CASSLVAQAGYEQYF
NA TRBV2 CASSERLAGIPYEQYF
few TRBV7-9 CASSLGTQLPTTNEKLFF
few TRBV9 CASSVLPSGKETQYF
once TRBV19 CASRGTGVHGYTF
NA TRBV10-3 CAISERDRAEQYF
NA TRBV7-2 CASRRTGSHGYTF
NA TRBV5-1 CASSFSVGANTGELFF
NA TRBV19 CASRGASKETQYF
NA TRBV7-9 CASSLKTSGTYNEQFF
NA TRBV6-6 CASSYSGGVGNQPQHF
NA TRBV28 CASRRQGASTGELFF
few TRBV5-4 CASSFASGPPREQYF
NA TRBV4-3 CASSQDQTGGYEKLFF
NA TRBV19 CASSIRDEQFF
NA TRBV19 CASSRTLENPRYGYTF
NA TRBV27 CASRPRRGSGELFF